This T cell receptor beta chain was obtained from a study of beta chain features in type 1 diabetes. Whole-study findings and limits: Among all four CD4+ subsets, Type 1 diabetes patients had TCRB CDR3s that were moderately but significantly shorter.

On this clone: Antigen specificity is unknown.

The CDR3 is 14 residues long. Unmatched junction bases numbered 6, after V lost 5 bases and J lost 6 bases. CDR1 is MRHNA, CDR2 SNTAGT, per germline. Every bit of the isolated RNA underwent reverse transcription, so sequencing read expressed TCRB transcripts. The method was immunoSEQ multiplex PCR; TCRdb's version includes in-frame clones alone and lacks a portion of them. The sample carries 250,000 to 350,000 clones, 13% to 15% recorded once. It was one heparinised blood draw, averaging around 120 mL, that each donor gave. This clonotype was sampled from a man under 40 with type 1 diabetes. This chain joins TRBV6-4 and TRBJ2-1; 8 bases are shared with TRBD2. Material: naive CD4+ T cells from blood. CDR3 coding DNA: TGTGCCAGCAGTCCGGACGGGACTAGCAATGAGCAGTTCTTC. This gives the protein CASSPDGTSNEQFF.